The clone carrying this T cell receptor beta chain occurred once. The data belong to a study of tumor-infiltrating lymphocytes in oesophageal squamous cell carcinoma. TCRdb recomputed calls from the PCR reads with MiXCR, one row per CDR3 protein. The sample shows about 21,000 distinct CDR3 sequences, 40% to 45% of them seen only once. This CDR3 spans 14 amino acids. Deletions cut 5 bases from V and 6 bases from J, with 16 bases between. Germline CDR1 MNHEY, CDR2 SVGEGT. Sample: normal esophageal tissue next to the tumor. V usage is TRBV6-2 or TRBV6-3 and J usage is TRBJ1-1; possibly TRBD1 for D (5 bases). This clonotype was obtained from a male donor with esophageal squamous cell carcinoma. The CDR3 bases are TGTGCCAGCAGTGGTTTGGGGGGAGCCTCTGAAGCTTTCTTT. Protein product: CASSGLGGASEAFF.